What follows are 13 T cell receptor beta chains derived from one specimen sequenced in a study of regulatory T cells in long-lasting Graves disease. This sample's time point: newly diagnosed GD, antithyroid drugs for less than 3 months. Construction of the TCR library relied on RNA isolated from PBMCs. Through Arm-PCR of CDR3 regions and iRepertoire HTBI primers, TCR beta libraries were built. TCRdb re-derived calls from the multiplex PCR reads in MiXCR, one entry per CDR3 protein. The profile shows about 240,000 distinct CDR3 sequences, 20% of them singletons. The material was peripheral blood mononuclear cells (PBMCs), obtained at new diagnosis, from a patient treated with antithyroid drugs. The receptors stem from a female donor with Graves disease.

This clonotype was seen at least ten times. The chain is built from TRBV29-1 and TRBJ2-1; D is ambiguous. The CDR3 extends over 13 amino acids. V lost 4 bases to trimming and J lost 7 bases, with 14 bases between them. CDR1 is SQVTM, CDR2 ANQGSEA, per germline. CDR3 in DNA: TGCAGCGTTGGTGTTGATTCCCCAAATGAGCAGTTCTTC. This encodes CSVGVDSPNEQFF.

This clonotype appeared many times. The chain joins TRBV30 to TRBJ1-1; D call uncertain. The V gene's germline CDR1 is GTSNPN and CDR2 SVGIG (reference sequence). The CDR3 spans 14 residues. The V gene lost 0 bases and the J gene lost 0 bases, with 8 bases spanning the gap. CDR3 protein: CAWSVSGVNTEAFF. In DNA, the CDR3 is TGTGCCTGGAGTGTGAGTGGGGTGAACACTGAAGCTTTCTTT. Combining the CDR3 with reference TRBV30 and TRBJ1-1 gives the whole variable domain SQTIHQWPATLVQPVGSPLSLECTVEGTSNPNLYWYRQAAGRGLQLLFYSVGIGQISSEVPQNLSASRPQDRQFILSSKKLLLSDSGFYLCAWSVSGVNTEAFFGQGTRLTVV.

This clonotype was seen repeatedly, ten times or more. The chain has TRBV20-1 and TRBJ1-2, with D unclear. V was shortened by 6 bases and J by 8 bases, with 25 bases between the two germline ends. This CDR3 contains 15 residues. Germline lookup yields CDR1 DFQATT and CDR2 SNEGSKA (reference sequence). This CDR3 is CSAALSQDAYRGYTF. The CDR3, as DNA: TGCAGTGCCGCTCTAAGCCAGGACGCCTACCGGGGCTACACCTTC.

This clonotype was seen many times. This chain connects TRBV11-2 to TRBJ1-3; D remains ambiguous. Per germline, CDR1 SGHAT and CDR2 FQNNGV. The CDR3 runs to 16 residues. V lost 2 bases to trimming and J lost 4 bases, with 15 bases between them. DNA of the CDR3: TGTGCCAGCAGCTTATGGCGCCGGACCGCGGGAAACACCATATATTTT. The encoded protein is CASSLWRRTAGNTIYF.

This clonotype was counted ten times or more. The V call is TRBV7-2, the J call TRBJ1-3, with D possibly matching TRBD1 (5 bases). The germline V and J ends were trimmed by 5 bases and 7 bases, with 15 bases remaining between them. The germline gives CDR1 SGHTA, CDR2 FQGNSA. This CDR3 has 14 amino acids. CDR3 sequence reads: CASSLGRGSNTIYF. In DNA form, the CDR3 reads TGTGCCAGCAGCCTCGGACGGGGCAGCAACACCATATATTTT.

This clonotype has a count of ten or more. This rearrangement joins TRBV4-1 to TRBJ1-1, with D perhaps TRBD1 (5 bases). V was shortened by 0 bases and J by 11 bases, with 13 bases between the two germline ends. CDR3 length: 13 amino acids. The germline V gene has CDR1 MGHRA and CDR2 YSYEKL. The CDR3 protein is CASSQDEETDAFF. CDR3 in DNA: TGCGCCAGCAGCCAAGATGAGGAGACAGATGCTTTCTTT.

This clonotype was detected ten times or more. The CDR3 spells CASRGGRGRGHDGELFF. CDR3 DNA: TGTGCCAGCAGGGGTGGCCGGGGCAGGGGCCATGACGGGGAGCTGTTTTTT. The chain combines TRBV28 with TRBJ2-2, with D possibly matching TRBD1 (6 bases). The V end was cut by 6 bases, the J end by 7 bases, with 24 bases between. This CDR3 has 17 residues. CDR1 MDHEN and CDR2 SYDVKM come from the germline V gene.

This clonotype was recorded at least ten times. The CDR3 sequence: CSGGVEGTDTQYF. The CDR3 DNA reads as TGCAGCGGGGGCGTGGAGGGCACAGATACGCAGTATTTT. The chain uses TRBV29-1 and TRBJ2-3, with D tentatively TRBD1 or TRBD2 (5 bases each). The CDR3 runs 13 residues. Germline CDR1 is SQVTM and CDR2 is ANQGSEA. Trimming pared 7 bases from V and 1 base from J, leaving 12 bases between.

The CDR3 reads CASSEGTVINSNQPQHF. CDR3 sequence (DNA): TGTGCCAGCAGTGAAGGGACAGTGATTAATAGCAATCAGCCCCAGCATTTT. The chain joins TRBV6-2 or TRBV6-3 to TRBJ1-5; 7 bases are a match to TRBD1. The CDR3 is made up of 17 amino acids. V lost 5 bases, J lost 0 bases, and 10 bases stayed unmatched. Germline loops: CDR1 MNHEY, CDR2 SVGEGT.

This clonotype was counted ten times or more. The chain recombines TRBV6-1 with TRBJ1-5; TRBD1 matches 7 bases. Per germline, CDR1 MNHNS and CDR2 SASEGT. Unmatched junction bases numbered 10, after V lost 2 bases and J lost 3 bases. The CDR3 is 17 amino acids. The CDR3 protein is CASSEPAGGIFNQPQHF. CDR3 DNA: TGTGCCAGCAGTGAACCTGCAGGGGGAATTTTCAATCAGCCCCAGCATTTT.

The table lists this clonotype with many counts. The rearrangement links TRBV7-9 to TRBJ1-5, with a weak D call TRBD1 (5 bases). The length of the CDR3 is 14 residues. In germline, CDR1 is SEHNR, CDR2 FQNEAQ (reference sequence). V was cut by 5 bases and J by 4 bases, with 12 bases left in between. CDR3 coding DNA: TGTGCCAGCAGCCCAACAGGTTTGAATCAGCCCCAGCATTTT. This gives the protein CASSPTGLNQPQHF.

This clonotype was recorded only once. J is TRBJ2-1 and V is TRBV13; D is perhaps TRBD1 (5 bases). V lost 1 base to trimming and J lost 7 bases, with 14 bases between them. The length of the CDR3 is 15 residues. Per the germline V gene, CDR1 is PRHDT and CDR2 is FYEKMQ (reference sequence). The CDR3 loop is CASSLARGPLNEQFF. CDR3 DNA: TGTGCCAGCAGCTTAGCTAGGGGCCCTCTAAATGAGCAGTTCTTC.

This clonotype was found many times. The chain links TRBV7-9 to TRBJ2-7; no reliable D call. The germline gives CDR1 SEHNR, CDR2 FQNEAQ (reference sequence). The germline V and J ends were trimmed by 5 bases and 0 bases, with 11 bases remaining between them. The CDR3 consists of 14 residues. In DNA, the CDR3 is TGTGCCAGCAGCCAAGACTGGAGCTCCTACGAGCAGTACTTC. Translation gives CASSQDWSSYEQYF.